The 31 T cell receptor beta chains given below trace back to one sample, sequenced in a study of T cells after posttransplantation cyclophosphamide. The naive gate required viable CD3+CD4+ or CD3+CD8+ cells with CCR7+CD45RA+CD45RO-CD95-CD27+CD28+ phenotype. Sequenced by immunoSEQ multiplex PCR; TCRdb stores in-frame clones only, minus some. Of 25,000 to 35,000 clones listed, about 89% are singletons. Source material: naive CD4+ T cells sorted from PBMCs. These receptors all come from a woman aged 60-70 years in good health, CMV-negative, and a related stem cell transplant donor.

This chain connects TRBV7-8 to TRBJ2-7; 10 bases are shared with TRBD2. Germline trimming cut 6 bases from V and 4 bases from J; bases unmatched to any gene: 12. The germline CDR1 and CDR2 sequences are SGHVS and FQNEAQ. This CDR3 contains 16 residues. In nucleotides, the CDR3 is TGTGCCAGCAGACAAAAGGCCACTAGCGGGATATACGAGCAGTACTTC. Translated: CASRQKATSGIYEQYF.

The chain employs TRBV5-6 and TRBJ1-5; D call uncertain. Germline CDR1 reads SGHDT; CDR2 reads YYEEEE. The V gene lost 2 bases and the J gene lost 2 bases, with 8 bases spanning the gap. This CDR3 is built from 14 residues. The CDR3 is CASSFLSGNQPQHF. The CDR3 coding sequence is TGTGCCAGCAGCTTTCTAAGCGGCAATCAGCCCCAGCATTTT.

CDR3 in amino acids: CASSQAWTGGGNSPLHF. CDR3 nucleotides: TGCGCCAGCAGCCAAGCCTGGACAGGGGGCGGAAATTCACCCCTCCACTTT. V is TRBV4-3 and J is TRBJ1-6; 11 nucleotides align to TRBD1. Germline CDR1 LGHNA, CDR2 YSLEER. The length of the CDR3 is 17 residues. Trimming took 1 base from V and 7 from J; bases not matched to a gene: 6.

V gene TRBV11-2 combines with J gene TRBJ2-1; 8 bases line up with TRBD2. The V and J ends lost 5 bases and 6 bases, in that order; junction bases with no gene match: 3. The germline gives CDR1 SGHAT, CDR2 FQNNGV. CDR3 length equals 13 residues. CDR3 in amino acids: CASSTGGPNEQFF. Written as DNA, the CDR3 is TGTGCCAGCAGCACGGGGGGGCCCAATGAGCAGTTCTTC.

V usage is TRBV7-6 and J usage is TRBJ1-5; the D is unclear. Germline V gene lookup returns CDR1 SGHVS and CDR2 FNYEAQ. With 2 bases removed from V and 3 bases from J, the gap between germline ends came to 14 bases. The CDR3 contains 16 residues. The CDR3 bases are TGTGCCAGCAGCTTACCTTTCCAGATTGACAATCAGCCCCAGCATTTT. Amino acid sequence: CASSLPFQIDNQPQHF.

The V gene is TRBV29-1, the J gene TRBJ2-5, with 7 bases identical to TRBD2. Germline trimming cut 4 bases from V and 5 bases from J; bases unmatched to any gene: 13. The CDR3 totals 15 residues. Germline V gene data show CDR1 as SQVTM and CDR2 as ANQGSEA. The CDR3 DNA sequence: TGCAGCGTTGGGTCGGGCGGGGGAAGATTGGAGACCCAGTACTTC. This translates into CSVGSGGGRLETQYF.

Only one count was recorded for this clone. This chain uses TRBV18 with TRBJ2-2; 10 nucleotides agree with TRBD2. After removal of 2 bases from V and 6 bases from J, the junction contained 3 bases not matched to a gene. CDR3 length: 15 amino acids. Per germline, CDR1 KGHSH and CDR2 LQKENI. CDR3 residues: CASSPKLAGPGELFF. The CDR3 coding sequence is TGTGCCAGCTCACCAAAACTAGCGGGACCCGGGGAGCTGTTTTTT.

The V call is TRBV19, the J call TRBJ1-2; 8 bases are a match to TRBD1. Trimming took 6 bases from V and 3 from J; bases not matched to a gene: 12. CDR1 is LNHDA, CDR2 SQIVND, per germline (reference sequence). The CDR3 totals 16 residues. CDR3: CASRQTGAGGDYGYTF. CDR3 coding DNA: TGTGCCAGTAGACAGACAGGGGCCGGCGGGGACTATGGCTACACCTTC.

Concerning this clone: One end of the junction is discordant with germline, which a read error may explain. The chain combines TRBV6-5 with TRBJ1-1, with D maybe TRBD1 (6 bases). This CDR3 spans 13 amino acids. From germline, CDR1 is MNHEY and CDR2 SVGAGI. This chain's CDR3 is CAGSPQAGVGAFF. Here the CDR3 DNA reads TGTGCCGGCAGCCCCCAAGCAGGGGTTGGGGCTTTCTTT.

J is TRBJ2-1 and V is TRBV7-2; weak D call: TRBD2 (6 bases). CDR3 length: 15 residues. V was trimmed by 4 bases and J by 2 bases, leaving 12 bases between them. Germline CDR1 reads SGHTA; CDR2 reads FQGNSA. CDR3 protein: CASSSGRGTYNEQFF. The CDR3 coding sequence is TGTGCCAGCAGCTCCGGCCGGGGGACCTACAATGAGCAGTTCTTC.

The rearrangement uses TRBV7-2 and TRBJ2-1; 10 bases align to TRBD1. The junction had 6 bases not matched to a gene; V was cut back by 3 bases and J by 7 bases. The germline gives CDR1 SGHTA, CDR2 FQGNSA. This CDR3 region has 15 residues. CDR3 in DNA: TGTGCCAGCAGCTTTGGCGACAGGGGGCTAAATGAGCAGTTCTTC. As protein: CASSFGDRGLNEQFF.

The gene calls are TRBV2 and TRBJ2-6; D unresolved. V lost 5 bases and J lost 0, with 11 bases in between. Germline V gives CDR1 SNHLY, CDR2 FYNNEI. The CDR3 consists of 16 residues. The CDR3 loop reads CASSWAGNSGANVLTF. CDR3 sequence (DNA): TGTGCCAGCAGTTGGGCCGGAAACTCTGGGGCCAACGTCCTGACTTTC.

The chain employs TRBV11-2 and TRBJ1-2, with D possibly being TRBD1 (6 bases). The CDR3 is 13 amino acids. CDR1 and CDR2 (germline): SGHAT, FQNNGV. Trimming cost V 4 bases and J 4 bases, with 10 bases left between them. CDR3 protein: CASSSRDIYGYTF. CDR3 DNA: TGTGCCAGCAGCTCACGGGACATCTATGGCTACACCTTC. The whole variable domain, filled in from reference TRBV11-2 and TRBJ1-2, reads EAGVAQSPRYKIIEKRQSVAFWCNPISGHATLYWYQQILGQGPKLLIQFQNNGVVDDSQLPKDRFSAERLKGVDSTLKIQPAKLEDSAVYLCASSSRDIYGYTFGSGTRLTVV.

The chain employs TRBV7-9 and TRBJ2-2, with 13 bases lining up with TRBD2. CDR1 SEHNR and CDR2 FQNEAQ come from the germline V gene (reference sequence). Trimming at V came to 4 bases and at J to 5 bases, leaving 1 base not matched to a gene. The CDR3 has 15 amino acids. The CDR3 spells CASSSGLAGTGELFF. The CDR3, as DNA: TGTGCCAGCAGCTCGGGACTAGCGGGGACCGGGGAGCTGTTTTTT.

This clone appeared a single time. V gene TRBV5-5 combines with J gene TRBJ2-1, with D possibly being TRBD2 (7 bases). The CDR3 sequence is 16 residues long. Between the trimmed V and J ends, which lost 1 base and 6 bases, there was a span of 17 bases. In germline, CDR1 is SGHKS, CDR2 YYEKEE (reference sequence). CDR3 region: CASSLMGGAPPNEQFF. The CDR3 DNA is TGTGCCAGCAGCTTGATGGGGGGGGCCCCCCCCAATGAGCAGTTCTTC.

The chain has TRBV29-1 and TRBJ2-7, with a possible D match to TRBD2 (6 bases). CDR1 and CDR2 (germline): SQVTM, ANQGSEA. The CDR3 sequence is 15 residues long. Trimming cost V 7 bases and J 0 bases, with 19 bases left between them. For the CDR3, the DNA is TGCAGCGCCCTAAGAGGGGCGGGGAGCTCCTACGAGCAGTACTTC. Translating gives CSALRGAGSSYEQYF.

The chain employs TRBV9 and TRBJ2-5; tentative D call: TRBD1 (5 bases). In germline, CDR1 is SGDLS, CDR2 YYNGEE. The CDR3 loop spans 14 amino acids. V was pared by 0 bases and J by 5 bases, with 11 bases between. The DNA of the CDR3 is TGTGCCAGCAGCGTAGGGGCAGGGCCTGAGACCCAGTACTTC. As protein: CASSVGAGPETQYF.

The V call is TRBV9, the J call TRBJ1-3; D is unresolved. Looked up from germline, CDR1 is SGDLS and CDR2 is YYNGEE. V lost 0 bases and J lost 0, with 4 bases in between. CDR3 length: 14 amino acids. The CDR3 bases are TGTGCCAGCAGCGTAGCAGACTCTGGAAACACCATATATTTT. Translating gives CASSVADSGNTIYF.

This clone was seen once. V and J are TRBV27 and TRBJ1-1, with TRBD1 matching over 10 bases. Per germline, CDR1 MNHEY and CDR2 SMNVEV (reference sequence). This CDR3 contains 14 residues. The J segment lost 9 bases and the V segment lost 7 bases, leaving 11 bases of the junction unmatched. The chain's CDR3 is CASTKSGTGAKAFF. The CDR3 nucleotides are TGTGCCAGCACTAAATCCGGGACAGGGGCTAAAGCTTTCTTT.

The CDR3 loop is CASRTNTGGSYEQYF. In nucleotides, the CDR3 is TGCGCCAGCAGAACTAATACAGGGGGCTCCTACGAGCAGTACTTC. V usage is TRBV5-1 and J usage is TRBJ2-7; 8 bases match TRBD1. The CDR3 runs to 15 residues. Looked up from germline, CDR1 is SGHRS and CDR2 is YFSETQ. V trimming: 5 bases; J trimming: 0 bases; junction bases outside the gene matches: 7.

This clone came up once. The J gene is TRBJ2-1, the V gene TRBV2; TRBD2 matches 10 bases. Germline values: CDR1 SNHLY, CDR2 FYNNEI. V shed 4 bases and J 3 bases; nucleotides not matched to a gene: 6. The CDR3 loop spans 16 amino acids. The CDR3 sequence is CASSAGGLADYNEQFF. The CDR3, as DNA: TGTGCCAGCAGTGCAGGTGGACTAGCGGACTACAATGAGCAGTTCTTC.

The V and J genes are TRBV19 and TRBJ2-5; D possibly corresponds to TRBD2 (6 bases). The CDR3 is 12 amino acids. V dropped 9 bases and J dropped 5 bases, with 13 bases sitting between them. Germline V gives CDR1 LNHDA, CDR2 SQIVND (reference sequence). The CDR3 spells CASRRGRETQYF. Here the CDR3 DNA reads TGTGCCAGCCGGAGGGGTCGGGAGACCCAGTACTTC.

The V gene is TRBV7-2, the J gene TRBJ1-2, with a weak D call TRBD1 (6 bases). The CDR3 spans 16 residues. Germline V gene lookup returns CDR1 SGHTA and CDR2 FQGNSA. The V end was cut by 0 bases, the J end by 5 bases, with 16 bases between. The CDR3 DNA reads TGTGCCAGCAGCTTAGCCGAGACAGGCTTGGGGTATGGCTACACCTTC. The encoded protein is CASSLAETGLGYGYTF. Drawing the rest from reference TRBV7-2 and TRBJ1-2, the complete variable domain is GAGVSQSPSNKVTEKGKDVELRCDPISGHTALYWYRQSLGQGLEFLIYFQGNSAPDKSGLPSDRFSAERTGGSVSTLTIQRTQQEDSAVYLCASSLAETGLGYGYTFGSGTRLTVV.

The V gene is TRBV7-7, the J gene TRBJ2-7, with 7 bases identical to TRBD1. The CDR3 totals 15 residues. Trimming cost V 5 bases and J 0 bases; bases outside gene matches: 7. Germline lookup yields CDR1 SSHAT and CDR2 FNYEAQ (reference sequence). Here the CDR3 reads CASSPSGQTSYEQYF. The CDR3 DNA follows: TGTGCCAGCAGCCCATCGGGACAGACCTCCTACGAGCAGTACTTC. The full variable domain, in which reference TRBV7-7 and TRBJ2-7 provide the parts outside the CDR3, is GAGVSQSPRYKVTKRGQDVTLRCDPISSHATLYWYQQALGQGPEFLTYFNYEAQPDKSGLPSDRFSAERPEGSISTLTIQRTEQRDSAMYRCASSPSGQTSYEQYFGPGTRLTVT.

This chain links TRBV19 with TRBJ1-5, with D uncertain. Germline V CDR1 and CDR2: LNHDA, SQIVND (reference sequence). Trimming removed 0 bases from V and 6 bases from J, with 6 bases in between. The CDR3 totals 13 residues. CDR3 protein: CASSIDAGQPQHF. The CDR3 DNA reads TGTGCCAGTAGTATAGACGCGGGTCAGCCCCAGCATTTT. Based on the CDR3 plus reference TRBV19 and TRBJ1-5, the full variable domain is DGGITQSPKYLFRKEGQNVTLSCEQNLNHDAMYWYRQDPGQGLRLIYYSQIVNDFQKGDIAEGYSVSREKKESFPLTVTSAQKNPTAFYLCASSIDAGQPQHFGDGTRLSIL.

The rearrangement uses TRBV19 and TRBJ2-5, with 9 positions matching TRBD2. The CDR3 is 17 residues long. Germline lookup yields CDR1 LNHDA and CDR2 SQIVND (reference sequence). V gave up 1 base and J gave up 5 bases; unmatched junction bases: 11. CDR3 sequence: CASSIGSSGAPRETQYF. As DNA, the CDR3 is TGTGCCAGTAGTATAGGGTCTAGCGGGGCCCCCCGGGAGACCCAGTACTTC.

The chain links TRBV28 to TRBJ2-7, with 7 bases identical to TRBD1. The length of the CDR3 is 15 residues. Per the germline V gene, CDR1 is MDHEN and CDR2 is SYDVKM. V was pared by 4 bases and J by 1 base, with 7 bases of the junction left unmatched. The CDR3 coding sequence is TGTGCCAGCAGTTCCTCCGGGACAGTTTCCTACGAGCAGTACTTC. It encodes CASSSSGTVSYEQYF.

The chain uses TRBV5-1 and TRBJ2-5, with 7 bases matching TRBD1. Trimming removed 5 bases from V and 2 bases from J; junction bases left unmatched: 3. This CDR3 is built from 13 residues. The V gene's germline CDR1 is SGHRS and CDR2 YFSETQ. The CDR3 here is CASSNRGQETQYF. CDR3 bases: TGCGCCAGCAGTAACAGGGGTCAAGAGACCCAGTACTTC.

The rearrangement uses TRBV27 and TRBJ2-2; 12 bases are a match to TRBD2. This CDR3 is 14 amino acids long. From germline, CDR1 is MNHEY and CDR2 SMNVEV (reference sequence). The V and J ends lost 10 bases and 8 bases, in that order; junction bases with no gene match: 8. CDR3 region: CATQPTSGRGELFF. CDR3 nucleotides: TGTGCCACCCAACCGACTAGCGGGAGAGGGGAGCTGTTTTTT.

V usage is TRBV7-3 and J usage is TRBJ2-7; 7 bases align to TRBD2. Per germline, CDR1 SGHTA and CDR2 FQGTGA. The CDR3 is made up of 15 amino acids. The trim removed 1 base at V and 6 bases at J, leaving 9 bases unmatched. Here the CDR3 DNA reads TGTGCCAGCAGCTTAATGGTTTCGACTAGCAGCGAGCAGTACTTC. Its translation is CASSLMVSTSSEQYF.

This rearrangement joins TRBV27 to TRBJ2-4; 10 nucleotides match TRBD2. Germline V gene data show CDR1 as MNHEY and CDR2 as SMNVEV (reference sequence). The CDR3 covers 15 residues. J gave up 4 bases and V 2 bases, and 2 bases lay outside the gene matches. CDR3 sequence: CASSLLAGVKNIQYF. In DNA, the CDR3 is TGTGCCAGCAGTTTACTAGCGGGAGTTAAAAACATTCAGTACTTC.